A single sample is the source of the 5 T cell receptor beta chains below, sequenced in a study of shared clonotypes between healthy human individuals. Sequencing used immunoSEQ multiplex PCR; TCRdb keeps in-frame clones, though not all of them. The table includes 560,000 or so clones, about 96% detected once. In the naive CD8 group, cells lacked CD45RO and were positively selected for CCR7, so terminally differentiated effector memory CD45RA+ cells were left out. The source material was naive CD8+ T cells sorted from blood. All receptors come from a woman in her 30s in good health.

Only one count was recorded for this clone. The rearrangement uses TRBV7-9 and TRBJ1-5; 10 nucleotides agree with TRBD1. Trimming removed 5 bases from V and 5 bases from J; junction bases left unmatched: 15. This CDR3 comprises 18 residues. CDR1 and CDR2 from the germline V gene are SEHNR and FQNEAQ (reference sequence). The CDR3 spells CASSRETGGPGADQPQHF. The DNA for the CDR3 is TGTGCCAGCAGCCGAGAGACAGGGGGCCCTGGTGCTGATCAGCCCCAGCATTTT.

This CDR3 reads CASTHDPAGTQYNEQFF. The CDR3 DNA is TGTGCCAGCACCCACGATCCCGCCGGGACACAATACAATGAGCAGTTCTTC. V gene TRBV25-1 combines with J gene TRBJ2-1, with D possibly TRBD1 on 6 matching bases. V shed 7 bases and J shed 4 bases, with 23 bases lying between them. The V gene's germline CDR1 is MGHDK and CDR2 SYGVNS. The CDR3 is 17 amino acids.

Regarding this clone: At the DNA level, this CDR3 is encoded by other sequences in the same sample as well. The V gene is TRBV27, the J gene TRBJ1-5; D is perhaps TRBD1 (6 bases). The CDR3 sequence is 14 residues long. Germline CDR1 MNHEY, CDR2 SMNVEV (reference sequence). Trimming left V 5 bases short and J 4 bases short, with 12 bases between. In DNA, the CDR3 is TGTGCCAGCAGTCCCGGACAGAGAAATCAGCCCCAGCATTTT. This sequence encodes CASSPGQRNQPQHF.

This chain connects TRBV9 to TRBJ1-1, with D unresolved. The V end lost 4 bases, the J end lost 0 bases, and 13 bases lay between the germline ends. Per germline, CDR1 SGDLS and CDR2 YYNGEE. The CDR3 spans 15 residues. This CDR3 reads CASSPEVGVNTEAFF. CDR3 sequence (DNA): TGTGCCAGCAGCCCCGAAGTGGGTGTGAACACTGAAGCTTTCTTT.

The rearrangement uses TRBV27 and TRBJ2-7, with 7 bases that match TRBD2. V gave up 6 bases and J gave up 0 bases; unmatched junction bases: 8. This CDR3 spans 15 amino acids. Germline V gives CDR1 MNHEY, CDR2 SMNVEV (reference sequence). The CDR3 is CASSNRGGSSYEQYF. For the CDR3, the DNA is TGTGCCAGCAGCAACCGGGGCGGGAGCTCCTACGAGCAGTACTTC.